These 31 T cell receptor beta chains were all obtained from the same sample, sequenced in a study of patients and donors after allogeneic stem cell transplantation. MiXCR was run by TCRdb on the RT-PCR reads, yielding one entry per CDR3 protein. The sample has about 70,000 distinct CDR3 sequences, more than 25% seen once; the top ten hold more than 25%. Sequenced: blood, either unsorted or a sorted T cell fraction (not recorded which). The source of these receptors is a human donor who was either an allogeneic HSCT recipient or a stem cell or donor lymphocyte infusion donor (not recorded which). It is not recorded whose cells these are; they may come from a transplant donor.

This clonotype was found a few times. This chain joins TRBV19 and TRBJ1-1; 9 positions agree with TRBD1. CDR3 size: 18 residues. CDR1 LNHDA and CDR2 SQIVND come from the germline V gene (reference sequence). The J segment lost 0 bases and the V segment lost 5 bases, leaving 13 bases of the junction unmatched. The CDR3 DNA reads TGTGCCAGTAGTCCCCGGGACAGGGCGATGGGAATGAACACTGAAGCTTTCTTT. This codes for CASSPRDRAMGMNTEAFF.

The CDR3 spells CASLNPSSGHNSPLHF. Here the CDR3 DNA reads TGCGCCAGCCTAAACCCCTCTTCGGGGCATAATTCACCCCTCCACTTT. This sequence joins TRBV5-1 and TRBJ1-6, with D perhaps TRBD1 (5 bases). This CDR3 comprises 16 residues. Germline V gene lookup returns CDR1 SGHRS and CDR2 YFSETQ. The V end lost 7 bases, the J end lost 5 bases, and 19 bases lay between the germline ends.

V usage is TRBV5-1 and J usage is TRBJ2-3, with TRBD1 matching 8 bases. Germline-derived CDR1 and CDR2 are SGHRS and YFSETQ. V shed 1 base and J 10 bases; nucleotides not matched to a gene: 11. This CDR3 comprises 15 residues. The CDR3 reads CASSLIGTGGPSQYF. In DNA, the CDR3 is TGCGCCAGCAGCTTGATCGGGACAGGCGGTCCGTCGCAGTATTTT. The whole variable domain, remainder taken from reference TRBV5-1 and TRBJ2-3, is KAGVTQTPRYLIKTRGQQVTLSCSPISGHRSVSWYQQTPGQGLQFLFEYFSETQRNKGNFPGRFSGRQFSNSRSEMNVSTLELGDSALYLCASSLIGTGGPSQYFGPGTRLTVL.

This chain connects TRBV7-2 to TRBJ2-3; D is unresolved. Looked up from germline, CDR1 is SGHTA and CDR2 is FQGNSA. This CDR3 has 12 residues. The ends were cut back, 5 bases at V and 2 bases at J, with 5 bases in the middle. The CDR3 DNA reads TGTGCCAGCAGCATAAACACAGATACGCAGTATTTT. Amino acid sequence: CASSINTDTQYF.

This clonotype was seen more than once but under ten times. The V and J genes are TRBV7-6 and TRBJ2-3; possibly TRBD1 or TRBD2 for D (5 bases each). This CDR3 spans 13 amino acids. V was clipped by 5 bases and J by 4 bases, with 10 bases between them. Looked up from germline, CDR1 is SGHVS and CDR2 is FNYEAQ. CDR3 loop: CASSAGAADTQYF. For the CDR3, the DNA is TGTGCCAGCAGCGCCGGGGCGGCAGATACGCAGTATTTT.

This chain links TRBV6-5 with TRBJ2-1, with 8 bases aligning to TRBD1. Germline-derived CDR1 and CDR2 are MNHEY and SVGAGI. The CDR3 runs 15 residues. The trim removed 1 base at V and 6 bases at J, leaving 5 bases unmatched. CDR3 DNA sequence: TGTGCCAGCAGTTACTATCCACAGGGGGGCAATGAGCAGTTCTTC. Its translation is CASSYYPQGGNEQFF.

This clonotype was observed a handful of times. The chain employs TRBV10-3 and TRBJ1-5; D unresolved. Trimming pared 4 bases from V and 4 bases from J, leaving 11 bases between. The CDR3 is 14 residues long. Germline V gene lookup returns CDR1 ENHRY and CDR2 SYGVKD. The CDR3 sequence: CAISGKADNQPQHF. Written as DNA, the CDR3 is TGTGCCATCAGTGGAAAGGCGGATAATCAGCCCCAGCATTTT.

This clonotype was detected a few times. This rearrangement joins TRBV20-1 to TRBJ1-6; 7 nucleotides line up with TRBD1. V shed 4 bases, J shed 10 bases, and the junction held 4 bases outside the gene matches. The germline CDR1 and CDR2 sequences are DFQATT and SNEGSKA (reference sequence). This CDR3 contains 12 residues. The CDR3 region is CSANRGDSPLHF. The CDR3 bases are TGCAGTGCTAACAGGGGAGACTCACCCCTCCACTTT.

This clonotype has only a few counts. The V gene is TRBV2, the J gene TRBJ2-7; D is unresolved. The CDR3 loop spans 13 amino acids. V lost 4 bases, J lost 2 bases, and 9 bases lay in between. Looked up from germline, CDR1 is SNHLY and CDR2 is FYNNEI. CDR3 protein: CASSALGAYEQYF. Here the CDR3 DNA reads TGTGCCAGCAGTGCCCTAGGAGCCTACGAGCAGTACTTC. The whole variable domain, remainder taken from reference TRBV2 and TRBJ2-7, is EPEVTQTPSHQVTQMGQEVILRCVPISNHLYFYWYRQILGQKVEFLVSFYNNEISEKSEIFDDQFSVERPDGSNFTLKIRSTKLEDSAMYFCASSALGAYEQYFGPGTRLTVT.

This clonotype was observed a handful of times. The rearrangement links TRBV5-1 to TRBJ2-1, with D possibly TRBD2 on 5 matching bases. The V end was cut by 4 bases, the J end by 4 bases, with 9 bases between. The CDR3 has 13 residues. Germline V CDR1 and CDR2: SGHRS, YFSETQ. CDR3 nucleotide sequence: TGCGCCAGCAGCGCAGAGGGATACAATGAGCAGTTCTTC. Protein: CASSAEGYNEQFF.

This clonotype was counted ten times or more. This sequence joins TRBV29-1 and TRBJ1-5, with 7 nucleotides matching TRBD1. V was clipped by 7 bases and J by 6 bases; unmatched bases: 9. This CDR3 is built from 13 residues. In germline, CDR1 is SQVTM, CDR2 ANQGSEA. CDR3: CSGGEGASQPQHF. CDR3 coding DNA: TGCAGCGGCGGCGAGGGGGCATCTCAGCCCCAGCATTTT.

The chain is built from TRBV27 and TRBJ1-5; 9 bases are shared with TRBD1. V dropped 6 bases and J dropped 2; count of bases not matched to a gene: 2. The CDR3 is made up of 14 amino acids. Germline V lookup: CDR1 MNHEY, CDR2 SMNVEV (reference sequence). CDR3: CASSWTGGNQPQHF. The CDR3 DNA follows: TGTGCCAGCAGCTGGACAGGGGGCAATCAGCCCCAGCATTTT.

This clonotype appeared many times. The rearrangement joins TRBV28 to TRBJ1-5; the D is unclear. V was trimmed by 5 bases and J by 4 bases, leaving 9 bases between them. Germline V gene lookup returns CDR1 MDHEN and CDR2 SYDVKM. The CDR3 has 13 residues. The CDR3 DNA follows: TGTGCCAGCAGTCCGAGGCGGAATCAGCCCCAGCATTTT. This codes for CASSPRRNQPQHF.

The chain combines TRBV25-1 with TRBJ1-2; TRBD1 aligns across 10 bases. V lost 3 bases, J lost 2 bases, and 3 bases stayed unmatched. This CDR3 spans 15 amino acids. Germline V lookup: CDR1 MGHDK, CDR2 SYGVNS. The CDR3 is CASSDPGQGNYGYTF. Written as DNA, the CDR3 is TGTGCCAGCAGTGACCCGGGACAGGGGAACTATGGCTACACCTTC.

The rearrangement links TRBV6-5 to TRBJ2-1; 13 bases are a match to TRBD2. The CDR3 covers 17 residues. Trimming took 2 bases from V and 7 from J; bases not matched to a gene: 8. Germline lookup yields CDR1 MNHEY and CDR2 SVGAGI. The CDR3 bases are TGTGCCAGCAGTTACGAACTAGGACTAGCGGGAGATAATGAGCAGTTCTTC. Its protein is CASSYELGLAGDNEQFF.

This chain links TRBV20-1 with TRBJ1-6; 7 bases map to TRBD1. CDR3 length equals 13 residues. Germline V gene lookup returns CDR1 DFQATT and CDR2 SNEGSKA (reference sequence). The V segment lost 6 bases and the J segment 4 bases; nucleotides outside the gene matches: 3. The DNA for the CDR3 is TGCAGTGCCACGACAGGGTATAATTCACCCCTCCACTTT. Amino acids: CSATTGYNSPLHF.

This clonotype occurred a few times. The rearrangement uses TRBV5-1 and TRBJ2-7; a weak D match, TRBD2 (6 bases). Trimming pared 0 bases from V and 3 bases from J, leaving 16 bases between. CDR1 and CDR2 (germline): SGHRS, YFSETQ. The CDR3 contains 16 residues. The CDR3 is CASSLELGGAGYEQYF. CDR3 bases: TGCGCCAGCAGCTTGGAATTGGGAGGCGCGGGCTACGAGCAGTACTTC.

This clonotype has a handful of counts. The chain combines TRBV20-1 with TRBJ2-1; 9 bases are a match to TRBD2. Per the germline V gene, CDR1 is DFQATT and CDR2 is SNEGSKA (reference sequence). V trimming: 2 bases; J trimming: 2 bases; junction bases outside the gene matches: 7. The CDR3 has 16 amino acids. Written as DNA, the CDR3 is TGCAGTGCTAGATTAAAGCGGGAGGTCGCCTACAATGAGCAGTTCTTC. As protein: CSARLKREVAYNEQFF.

The chain couples TRBV7-3 to TRBJ1-1; D is unclear. The CDR3 spans 15 residues. V gave up 5 bases and J gave up 0 bases, with 13 bases separating them. Germline V gene data show CDR1 as SGHTA and CDR2 as FQGTGA. The CDR3 nucleotides read TGTGCCAGCAGCATTATTCGGGCGCTGAACACTGAAGCTTTCTTT. Translating it yields CASSIIRALNTEAFF.

This clonotype showed up many times. The chain couples TRBV28 to TRBJ1-6, with TRBD1 identical over 7 bases. Germline values: CDR1 MDHEN, CDR2 SYDVKM. V shed 5 bases, J shed 0 bases, and the junction held 4 bases outside the gene matches. The CDR3 contains 16 residues. In DNA form, the CDR3 reads TGTGCCAGCAGTGACAGGGTCAGCTCCTATAATTCACCCCTCCACTTT. As protein: CASSDRVSSYNSPLHF.

The table lists this clonotype with a count of one. The CDR3 ends on some other residue instead of the conserved phenylalanine or tryptophan, so this is likely a read error. The V and J genes are TRBV5-1 and TRBJ1-2, with D perhaps matching TRBD1 (6 bases). Germline values: CDR1 SGHRS, CDR2 YFSETQ. The CDR3 spans 14 residues. The ends were cut back, 1 base at V and 1 base at J, with 8 bases in the middle. CDR3 region: CASSLKGGNYGYTI. The CDR3, as DNA: TGCGCCAGCAGCTTGAAAGGGGGTAACTATGGCTACACCATC.

The rearrangement uses TRBV10-3 and TRBJ2-3; a possible D gene is TRBD2 (6 bases). With 8 bases removed from V and 2 bases from J, the gap between germline ends came to 11 bases. In germline, CDR1 is ENHRY, CDR2 SYGVKD. The CDR3 is 13 amino acids. The CDR3 sequence: CAILAGPTDTQYF. CDR3 DNA sequence: TGTGCCATCCTTGCGGGGCCCACAGATACGCAGTATTTT.

Regarding this clonotype: A junction boundary mismatches the germline segment, possibly from a read error. V usage is TRBV5-5 and J usage is TRBJ2-2; D tentatively reads TRBD1 or TRBD2 (5 bases each). Germline CDR1 SGHKS, CDR2 YYEKEE (reference sequence). The CDR3 spans 15 residues. The CDR3 is CASNLGPLSAGELFF. The DNA of the CDR3 is TGTGCCAGCAACTTGGGACCCTTAAGCGCCGGGGAGCTGTTTTTT.

This clonotype was seen only once. This chain connects TRBV20-1 to TRBJ2-1; weak D call: TRBD2 (6 bases). This CDR3 contains 15 residues. Germline CDR1 reads DFQATT; CDR2 reads SNEGSKA (reference sequence). V was pared by 5 bases and J by 1 base, with 15 bases between. The CDR3 reads CSAAGTELSYNEQFF. The CDR3 coding sequence is TGCAGTGCTGCCGGGACTGAGCTGTCCTACAATGAGCAGTTCTTC.

This clonotype was seen only a few times. The V and J genes are TRBV7-6 and TRBJ1-5, with 9 bases lining up with TRBD1. Trimming at V came to 4 bases and at J to 5 bases, leaving 18 bases not matched to a gene. CDR1 and CDR2 from the germline V gene are SGHVS and FNYEAQ. The CDR3 is 19 amino acids. This CDR3 is CASSSLPSEWTGDYQPQHF. As DNA, the CDR3 is TGTGCCAGCAGCTCCCTTCCCTCTGAATGGACAGGGGATTATCAGCCCCAGCATTTT.

The CDR3 DNA reads TGTGCCAGCAGTGTCACGGGGCCAGAGACCCAGTACTTC. Its protein product is CASSVTGPETQYF. The chain couples TRBV2 to TRBJ2-5; the D call may be TRBD1 or TRBD2 (5 bases each). The CDR3 covers 13 residues. Germline V gene sequence: CDR1 SNHLY, CDR2 FYNNEI. Trimming left V 4 bases short and J 4 bases short, with 10 bases between.

The CDR3 here is CASSLGSGVYEQYF. The DNA for the CDR3 is TGTGCCAGCAGCTTAGGATCAGGGGTCTACGAGCAGTACTTC. This chain uses TRBV7-9 with TRBJ2-7; D might be TRBD1 (6 bases). Between the trimmed V and J ends, which lost 1 base and 3 bases, there was a span of 10 bases. The CDR3 length is 14 residues. Germline lookup yields CDR1 SEHNR and CDR2 FQNEAQ (reference sequence).

The V call is TRBV20-1, the J call TRBJ2-7; the match to TRBD1 covers 9 bases. This CDR3 contains 13 residues. The V gene end was trimmed by 1 base and the J gene end by 4 bases; junction bases not matched to a gene: 2. The germline gives CDR1 DFQATT, CDR2 SNEGSKA (reference sequence). The CDR3 nucleotides are TGCAGTGCTAGAGGGACAGGGGATTACGAGCAGTACTTC. The encoded protein is CSARGTGDYEQYF.

The chain couples TRBV20-1 to TRBJ2-1; D perhaps matches TRBD2 (6 bases). The CDR3 totals 16 residues. Trimming shortened V by 0 bases and J by 4 bases, and 16 bases separated the two germline ends. Per the germline V gene, CDR1 is DFQATT and CDR2 is SNEGSKA (reference sequence). CDR3: CSARDRGERGYNEQFF. CDR3 coding DNA: TGCAGTGCTAGAGATCGCGGGGAAAGGGGATACAATGAGCAGTTCTTC.

The J gene is TRBJ1-2, the V gene TRBV7-2; no definite D call. The CDR3 consists of 16 residues. Looked up from germline, CDR1 is SGHTA and CDR2 is FQGNSA. Trimming left V 1 base short and J 6 bases short, with 18 bases between. CDR3 DNA: TGTGCCAGCAGCTTAGGGGATCTCATAATTGGGGATGGCTACACCTTC. Residues: CASSLGDLIIGDGYTF.

This sequence joins TRBV6-5 and TRBJ1-2; 9 bases line up with TRBD1. V lost 6 bases and J lost 8; bases outside the gene matches: 7. CDR3 length: 13 residues. Germline V gene data show CDR1 as MNHEY and CDR2 as SVGAGI. The CDR3 DNA follows: TGTGCCAGCAGGGGACAGGGCGGTACGGGCTACACCTTC. Encoded protein: CASRGQGGTGYTF.